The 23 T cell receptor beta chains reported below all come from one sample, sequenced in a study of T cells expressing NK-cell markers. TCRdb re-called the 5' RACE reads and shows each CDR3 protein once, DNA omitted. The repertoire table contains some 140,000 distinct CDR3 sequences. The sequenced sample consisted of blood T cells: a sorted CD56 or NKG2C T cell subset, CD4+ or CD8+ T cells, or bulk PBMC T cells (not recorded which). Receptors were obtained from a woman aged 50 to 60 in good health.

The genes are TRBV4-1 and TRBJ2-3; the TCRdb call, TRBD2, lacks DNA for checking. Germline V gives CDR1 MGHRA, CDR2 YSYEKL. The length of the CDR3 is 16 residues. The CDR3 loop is CASSQLTSGSRDTQYF.

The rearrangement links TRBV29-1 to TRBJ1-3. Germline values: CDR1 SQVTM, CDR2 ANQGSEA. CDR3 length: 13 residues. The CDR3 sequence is CSVGGIGGNTIYF.

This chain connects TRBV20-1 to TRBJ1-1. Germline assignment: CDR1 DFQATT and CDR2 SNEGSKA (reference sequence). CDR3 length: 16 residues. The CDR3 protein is CSARALRERMNTEAFF.

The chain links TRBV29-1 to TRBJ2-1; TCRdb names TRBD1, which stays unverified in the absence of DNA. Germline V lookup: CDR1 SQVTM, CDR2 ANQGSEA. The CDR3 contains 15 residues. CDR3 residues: CSVPPSDRVAGEQFF.

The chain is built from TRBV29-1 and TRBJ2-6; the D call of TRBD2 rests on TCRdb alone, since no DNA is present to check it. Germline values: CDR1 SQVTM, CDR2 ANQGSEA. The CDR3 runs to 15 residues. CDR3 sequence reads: CSVSGMGSGANVLTF.

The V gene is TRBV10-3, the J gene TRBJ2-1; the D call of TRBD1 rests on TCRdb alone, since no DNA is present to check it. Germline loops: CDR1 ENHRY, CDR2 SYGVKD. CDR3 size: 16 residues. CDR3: CAISVRTGGAGNEQFF.

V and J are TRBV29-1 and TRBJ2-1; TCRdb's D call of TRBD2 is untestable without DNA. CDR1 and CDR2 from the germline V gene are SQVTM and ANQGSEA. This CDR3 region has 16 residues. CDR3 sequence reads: CSVGGGERSLHNEQFF.

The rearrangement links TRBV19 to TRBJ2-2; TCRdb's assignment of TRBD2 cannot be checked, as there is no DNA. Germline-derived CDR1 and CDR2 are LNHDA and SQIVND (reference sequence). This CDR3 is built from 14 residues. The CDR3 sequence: CASSKRENTGELFF.

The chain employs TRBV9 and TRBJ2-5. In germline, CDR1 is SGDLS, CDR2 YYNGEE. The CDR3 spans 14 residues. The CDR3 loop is CASSYGDPQETQYF.

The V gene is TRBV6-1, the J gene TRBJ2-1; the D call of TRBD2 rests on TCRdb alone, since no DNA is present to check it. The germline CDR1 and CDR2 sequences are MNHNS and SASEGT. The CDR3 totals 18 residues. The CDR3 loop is CASSEALIGSGSDSEQFF.

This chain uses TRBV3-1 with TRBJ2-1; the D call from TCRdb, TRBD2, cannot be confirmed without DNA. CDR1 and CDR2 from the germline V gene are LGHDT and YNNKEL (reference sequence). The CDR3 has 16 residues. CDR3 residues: CASSQDAVAGGYEQFF.

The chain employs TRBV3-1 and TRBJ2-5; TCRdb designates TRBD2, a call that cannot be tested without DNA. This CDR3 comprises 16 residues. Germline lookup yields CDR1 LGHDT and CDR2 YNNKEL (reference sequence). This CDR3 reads CASSQGASGHQETQYF.

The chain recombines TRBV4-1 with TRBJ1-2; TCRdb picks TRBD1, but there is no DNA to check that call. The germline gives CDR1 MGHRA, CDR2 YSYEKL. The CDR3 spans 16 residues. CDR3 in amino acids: CASSQPRKGTLYGYTF.

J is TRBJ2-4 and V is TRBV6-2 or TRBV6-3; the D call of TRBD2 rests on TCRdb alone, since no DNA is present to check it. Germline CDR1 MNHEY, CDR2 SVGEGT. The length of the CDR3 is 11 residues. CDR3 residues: CASTDSSWWYF.

This CDR3 reads CASSQFITDTQYF. The J gene is TRBJ2-3, the V gene TRBV12-3 or TRBV12-4. This CDR3 is 13 amino acids long.

The CDR3 sequence is CASSSGTSATQLQETQYF. V usage is TRBV5-6 and J usage is TRBJ2-5; there is no DNA to check the TCRdb D call of TRBD2. CDR1 and CDR2 from the germline V gene are SGHDT and YYEEEE. The CDR3 consists of 18 residues.

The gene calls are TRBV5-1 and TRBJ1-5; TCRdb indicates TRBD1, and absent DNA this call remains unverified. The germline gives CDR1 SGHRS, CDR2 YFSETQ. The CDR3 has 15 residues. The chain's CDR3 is CASSPGQGSHQPQHF.

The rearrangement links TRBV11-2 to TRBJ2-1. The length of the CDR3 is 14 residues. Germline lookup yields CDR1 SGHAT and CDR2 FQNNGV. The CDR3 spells CASSLVGPGGEQFF.

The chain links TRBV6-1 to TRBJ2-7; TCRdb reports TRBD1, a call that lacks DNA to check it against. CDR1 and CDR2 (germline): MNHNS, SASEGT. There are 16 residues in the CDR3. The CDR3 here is CASMEVWTVSSYEQYF.

The CDR3 spells CASRRTETTNEKLFF. The V call is TRBV6-1, the J call TRBJ1-4; the D call from TCRdb, TRBD1, cannot be confirmed without DNA. CDR3 length: 15 residues. The V gene's germline CDR1 is MNHNS and CDR2 SASEGT.

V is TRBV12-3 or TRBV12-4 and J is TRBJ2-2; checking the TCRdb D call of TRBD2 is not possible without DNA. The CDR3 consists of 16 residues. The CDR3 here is CASSLGGRWDTGELFF.

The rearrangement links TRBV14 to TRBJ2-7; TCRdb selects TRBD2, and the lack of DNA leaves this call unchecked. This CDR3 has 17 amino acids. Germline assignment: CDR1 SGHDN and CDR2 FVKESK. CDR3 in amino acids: CASSQPTSGRLSYEQYF.

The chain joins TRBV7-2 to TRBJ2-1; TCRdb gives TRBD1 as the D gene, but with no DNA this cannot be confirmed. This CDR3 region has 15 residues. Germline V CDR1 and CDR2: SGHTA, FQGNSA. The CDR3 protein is CASSLGDSFYNEQFF.